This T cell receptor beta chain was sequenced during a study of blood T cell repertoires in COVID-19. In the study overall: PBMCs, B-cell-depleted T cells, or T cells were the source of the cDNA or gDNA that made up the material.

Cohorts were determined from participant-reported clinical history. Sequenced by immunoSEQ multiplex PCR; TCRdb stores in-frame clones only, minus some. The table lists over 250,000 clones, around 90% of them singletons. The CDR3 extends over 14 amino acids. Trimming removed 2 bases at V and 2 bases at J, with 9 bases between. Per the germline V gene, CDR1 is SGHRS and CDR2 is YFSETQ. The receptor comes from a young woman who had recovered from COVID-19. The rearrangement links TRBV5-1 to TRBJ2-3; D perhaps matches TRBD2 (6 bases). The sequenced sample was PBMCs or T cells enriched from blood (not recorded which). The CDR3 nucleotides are TGCGCCAGCAGCTTTTGGGAGGACACAGATACGCAGTATTTT. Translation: CASSFWEDTDTQYF.